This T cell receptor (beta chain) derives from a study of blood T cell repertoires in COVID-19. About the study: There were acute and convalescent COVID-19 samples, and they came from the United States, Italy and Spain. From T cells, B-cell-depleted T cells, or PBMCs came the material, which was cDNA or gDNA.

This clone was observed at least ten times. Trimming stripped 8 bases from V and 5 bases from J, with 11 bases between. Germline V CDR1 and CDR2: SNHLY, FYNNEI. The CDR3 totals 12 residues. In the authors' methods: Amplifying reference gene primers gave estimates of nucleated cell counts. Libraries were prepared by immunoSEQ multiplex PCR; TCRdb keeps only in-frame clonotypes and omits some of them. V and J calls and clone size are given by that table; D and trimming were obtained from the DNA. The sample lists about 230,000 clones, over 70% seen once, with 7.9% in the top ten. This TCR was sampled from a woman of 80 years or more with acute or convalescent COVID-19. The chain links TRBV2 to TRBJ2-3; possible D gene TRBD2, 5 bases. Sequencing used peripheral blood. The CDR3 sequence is CASGLARDTQYF. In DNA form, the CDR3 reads TGTGCCAGCGGCCTAGCCAGAGATACGCAGTATTTT.